The clone carrying this T cell receptor (beta chain) was seen a few times. Its target is not known. The data belong to a study of T-cell memory formation after mild COVID-19. 5'RACE primed at constant segments yielded TCR alpha and TCR beta cDNA libraries bearing sample barcodes and UMIs. TCRdb passed the 5' RACE reads through MiXCR, listing each CDR3 protein once. The table has around 150,000 distinct CDR3 sequences, about 14% seen once; the top ten hold roughly 14%. Study-level results: CD4+ contracting clones were found mainly in CM and EM, and CD8+ ones in EMRA.

This CDR3 contains 16 residues. With V trimmed by 4 bases and J by 4 bases, 8 bases remained unmatched. CDR1 is SGHRS and CDR2 is YFSETQ in the germline V gene. Sequenced input: PBMCs or a T cell subset sorted from them (not recorded which). This sequence joins TRBV5-1 and TRBJ2-2; 9 bases map to TRBD2. This TCR was recovered from an adult woman who had mild COVID-19 (a few samples of this study predate the infection). Cell type and time point are not known. DNA of the CDR3: TGCGCCAGCAGCCCGGGACTAGCTTTGTCCACCGGGGAGCTGTTTTTT. Protein product: CASSPGLALSTGELFF.